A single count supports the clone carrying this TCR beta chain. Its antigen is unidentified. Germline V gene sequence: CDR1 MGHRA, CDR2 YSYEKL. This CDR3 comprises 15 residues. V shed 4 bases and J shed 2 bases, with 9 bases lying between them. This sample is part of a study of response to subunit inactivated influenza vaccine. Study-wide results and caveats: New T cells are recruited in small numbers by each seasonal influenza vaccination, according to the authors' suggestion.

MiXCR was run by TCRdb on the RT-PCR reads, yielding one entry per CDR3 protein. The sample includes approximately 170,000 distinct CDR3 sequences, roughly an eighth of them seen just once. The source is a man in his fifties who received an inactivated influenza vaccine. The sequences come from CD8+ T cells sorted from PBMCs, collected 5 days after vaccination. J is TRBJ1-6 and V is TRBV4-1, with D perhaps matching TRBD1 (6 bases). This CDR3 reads CASSPDRTYNSPLHF. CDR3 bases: TGCGCCAGCAGCCCGGACAGAACCTATAATTCACCCCTCCACTTT.